This T cell receptor (beta chain) came from a study of blood T cell repertoires in COVID-19. Study overall: In each case, the material was cDNA or gDNA derived from T cells, B-cell-depleted T cells, or PBMCs.

CDR1 is MNHEY and CDR2 is SMNVEV in the germline V gene (reference sequence). Trimming removed 3 bases from V and 10 bases from J, with 10 bases in between. The CDR3 covers 12 residues. Some clones are missing from TCRdb's copy, which holds only in-frame ones; the method was immunoSEQ multiplex PCR. The sample lists about 170,000 clones, 84% seen once, with roughly 2.7% in the top ten. This clone showed up just once. The chain has TRBV27 and TRBJ2-1; D perhaps matches TRBD2 (6 bases). This sequence originates from a woman older than 75 with COVID-19, enrolled during active disease. The sample taken for sequencing was peripheral blood. Here the CDR3 reads CASSFLAGEQFF. In nucleotides, the CDR3 is TGTGCCAGCAGTTTTTTGGCGGGAGAGCAGTTCTTC.